This T cell receptor (beta chain) was identified in a study of T cells in localized non-small cell lung cancer. Study-wide results and limits: The study linked higher blood T cell density to longer overall survival. Uninvolved adjacent lung, not tumor, had the highest T cell clonality.

With 1 base removed from V and 0 bases from J, the gap between germline ends came to 9 bases. From germline, CDR1 is SEHNR and CDR2 FQNEAQ (reference sequence). This CDR3 is built from 16 residues. Comment on this clone: Its antigen is unknown.

Sequencing used immunoSEQ multiplex PCR; TCRdb keeps in-frame clones, though not all of them. The table shows roughly 39,000 clones, with 79% occurring only once. The V gene is TRBV7-9, the J gene TRBJ2-2; no definite D call. The clonotype was recovered from a woman aged 40-75 years with stage II squamous cell lung carcinoma. The sample here was PBMCs, taken before any cancer treatment. The CDR3 protein is CASSLVESSNTGELFF. The CDR3 DNA is TGTGCCAGCAGCTTAGTGGAGTCTTCGAACACCGGGGAGCTGTTTTTT.